The clone carrying this T cell receptor beta chain was detected a few times. The target antigen is unknown. This sample was included in a study of T cells in Graves' hyperthyroidism and ophthalmopathy. Germline V gene data show CDR1 as DFQATT and CDR2 as SNEGSKA (reference sequence). V was clipped by 6 bases and J by 7 bases; unmatched bases: 8. The CDR3 is made up of 15 amino acids. Amplified regions were TCR beta CDR3 sequences from RNA transcripts. During a first-round RT-PCR of the TCR CDR3, the HTBI primer set was used. TCRdb ran MiXCR on the multiplex PCR reads and lists one entry per CDR3 protein. The sample holds some 760,000 distinct CDR3 sequences, 14% seen once. Uncontrolled infection, other autoimmune disease, pregnancy and lactation each barred patients from inclusion. Each diagnosis was grounded in clinical symptoms, serum thyroxine and TRAb, thyroid ultrasound, and orbital computed tomography.

The study's findings and limits: Separation of ophthalmopathy from stable hyperthyroidism was achieved by a 13 V-J model.

This receptor was taken from a woman younger than 30 with Graves' hyperthyroidism. The rearrangement uses TRBV20-1 and TRBJ2-1; 14 bases agree with TRBD2. Input material: blood. DNA for the CDR3: TGCAGTGCCGAGTCGACTAGCGGGAGGGGGAATGAGCAGTTCTTC. Translating it yields CSAESTSGRGNEQFF.